These 6 T cell receptor beta chains originate from one sample sequenced in a study of regulatory T cells in long-lasting Graves disease. Library construction for TCR beta used iRepertoire HTBI primers and Arm-PCR of CDR3 regions. Using its own MiXCR run on the multiplex PCR reads, TCRdb lists one record per CDR3 protein. This table holds hundreds of thousands of distinct CDR3 sequences, 16% found once. The time point is: newly diagnosed GD, antithyroid drugs for less than 3 months. PBMC RNA was the source of the TCR library. This sample also belongs to another study, concerning T cells in Graves' hyperthyroidism and ophthalmopathy.

The source was peripheral blood mononuclear cells (PBMCs), collected at new diagnosis, from a patient treated with antithyroid drugs. The receptor set was obtained from a woman aged 35-65 years with Graves disease.

This clonotype has ten or more counts. The genes are TRBV2 and TRBJ2-2; TRBD2 matches 11 bases. The CDR3 sequence is 16 residues long. From germline, CDR1 is SNHLY and CDR2 FYNNEI. Germline trimming cut 2 bases from V and 7 bases from J; bases unmatched to any gene: 6. DNA for the CDR3: TGTGCCAGCAGTGAAAGTAGCGGGGGGGCCATCGGGGAGCTGTTTTTT. This translates into CASSESSGGAIGELFF.

This rearrangement joins TRBV5-5 to TRBJ1-6; D is ambiguous. Germline V gene lookup returns CDR1 SGHKS and CDR2 YYEKEE (reference sequence). V dropped 0 bases and J dropped 0 bases, with 16 bases sitting between them. The CDR3 sequence is 19 residues long. CDR3 DNA: TGTGCCAGCAGCTTGGTGGCTGGAAGTAGGAGCTCCTATAATTCACCCCTCCACTTT. It translates to CASSLVAGSRSSYNSPLHF.

This clonotype has a count of ten or more. This chain uses TRBV3-1 with TRBJ2-7; D remains unclear. The CDR3 consists of 12 residues. Trimming removed 0 bases from V and 4 bases from J, with 4 bases in between. CDR1 and CDR2 (germline): LGHDT, YNNKEL (reference sequence). The CDR3 coding sequence is TGTGCCAGCAGCCAAGATACGTACGAGCAGTACTTC. Its protein is CASSQDTYEQYF.

There are many counts of this clonotype. The chain combines TRBV30 with TRBJ1-1; unclear D gene. With 2 bases removed from V and 6 bases from J, the gap between germline ends came to 10 bases. Germline CDR1 and CDR2: GTSNPN and SVGIG (reference sequence). The CDR3 covers 12 residues. The CDR3 is CAWSWVKSEAFF. CDR3 coding DNA: TGTGCCTGGAGTTGGGTGAAATCTGAAGCTTTCTTT.

This chain connects TRBV27 to TRBJ2-2; D tentatively fits TRBD1 or TRBD2 (5 bases each). Germline V gene data show CDR1 as MNHEY and CDR2 as SMNVEV (reference sequence). Trimming left V 6 bases short and J 4 bases short, with 12 bases between. The CDR3 is 14 residues long. The CDR3 bases are TGTGCCAGCAGCTGGGACGGGTCCACCGGGGAGCTGTTTTTT. Translating gives CASSWDGSTGELFF.

This clonotype has just a few counts. The rearrangement links TRBV14 to TRBJ2-2, with 9 bases aligning to TRBD2. The length of the CDR3 is 16 residues. Per germline, CDR1 SGHDN and CDR2 FVKESK. The J segment lost 7 bases and the V segment lost 0 bases, leaving 6 bases of the junction unmatched. The CDR3 loop reads CASSQDWGLADGELFF. DNA for the CDR3: TGTGCCAGCAGCCAAGATTGGGGACTAGCTGACGGGGAGCTGTTTTTT.